A selection of T cell receptor beta chains follows, all from one sample in a study of cytomegalovirus exposure and HLA in healthy donors. TCRdb's table, derived via immunoSEQ multiplex PCR, lists solely in-frame clones and lacks some. Of 140,000 to 150,000 clones listed, 9.4% are singletons. Specimen: PBMCs. These receptors all come from a male donor in good health and CMV-seronegative. Both conserved end residues are part of each CDR3. The order of the fields is J gene, V gene, CDR3 protein.

TRBJ2-7 TRBV28 CAIRQGGFYEQYF
TRBJ1-4 TRBV10-2 CASSDQGREKLFF
TRBJ2-3 TRBV5-1 CASRPSGAHTDTQYF
TRBJ1-1 TRBV19 CASSIAVMNTEAFF
TRBJ1-1 TRBV4-3 CASSQTDSAYTEAFF
TRBJ1-4 TRBV7-9 CASSFGLIPFQGASEKLFF
TRBJ2-2 TRBV9 CASSVSGQVNTGELFF
TRBJ2-3 TRBV5-6 CASSLARLAGSSTDTQYF
TRBJ2-2 TRBV2 CASSVETTGELFF
TRBJ2-1 TRBV28 CAGAGEGEQFF
TRBJ2-3 TRBV6-6 CASSYVGGQGTQYF
TRBJ1-1 TRBV6-5 CASSYSRGIETEAFF
TRBJ2-1 TRBV4-1 CASRLTKLANNEQFF
TRBJ1-1 TRBV27 CASIPRGLNTEAFF
TRBJ2-2 TRBV11-2 CASSLVWPGELFF